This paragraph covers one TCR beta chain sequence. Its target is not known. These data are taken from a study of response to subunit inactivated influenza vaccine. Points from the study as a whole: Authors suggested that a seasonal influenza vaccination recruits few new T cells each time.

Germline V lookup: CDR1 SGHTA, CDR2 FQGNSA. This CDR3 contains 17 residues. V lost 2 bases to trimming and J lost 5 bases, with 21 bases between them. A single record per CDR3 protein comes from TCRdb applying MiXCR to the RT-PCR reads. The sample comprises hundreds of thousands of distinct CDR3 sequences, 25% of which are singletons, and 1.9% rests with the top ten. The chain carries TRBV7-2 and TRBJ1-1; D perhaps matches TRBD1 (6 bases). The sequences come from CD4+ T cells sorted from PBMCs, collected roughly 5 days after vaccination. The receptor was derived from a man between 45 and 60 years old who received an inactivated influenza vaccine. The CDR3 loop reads CASSLSGRGTGHTEAFF. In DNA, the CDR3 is TGTGCCAGCAGCTTATCCGGCCGGGGTACAGGGCATACTGAAGCTTTCTTT.